These 23 T cell receptor beta chains originate from one sample sequenced in a study of blood T cell repertoires in COVID-19 (TCRdb year 2020). To prepare the library, the immunoSEQ multiplex PCR assay was applied. Sourced from immuneACCESS, this table was stored by TCRdb with only in-frame sequences that have V and J called. A share of the clones is absent; for the studies checked, an unresolved V gene accounts for under half, and the remainder has no known explanation. Here the sample has roughly 160,000 clones; approximately 86% occur a single time. Roughly 8.2% of the sample is taken by the ten largest. Sequenced input: peripheral blood. These receptors originate from a man between 60 and 70 years old with acute or convalescent COVID-19.

CDR3 residues: CATSRDITGQGAGGYTF. As DNA, the CDR3 is TGTGCCACCAGCAGAGACATCACTGGACAGGGGGCCGGTGGCTACACCTTC. The chain recombines TRBV15 with TRBJ1-2, with 11 nucleotides matching TRBD1. V shed 0 bases, J shed 7 bases, and the junction held 10 bases outside the gene matches. Germline CDR1 and CDR2: LNHNV and YYDKDF (reference sequence). The CDR3 extends over 17 amino acids. Filled out from reference TRBV15 and TRBJ1-2, the complete variable domain reads DAMVIQNPRYQVTQFGKPVTLSCSQTLNHNVMYWYQQKSSQAPKLLFHYYDKDFNNEADTPDNFQSRRPNTSFCFLDIRSPGLGDTAMYLCATSRDITGQGAGGYTFGSGTRLTVV.

A single count supports this clone. The V call is TRBV28, the J call TRBJ2-1, with D unresolved. Germline values: CDR1 MDHEN, CDR2 SYDVKM. This CDR3 region has 15 residues. Trimming pared 4 bases from V and 5 bases from J, leaving 15 bases between. The CDR3 spells CASSYPGVFDNEQFF. The CDR3 DNA reads TGTGCCAGCAGTTATCCAGGTGTATTTGACAATGAGCAGTTCTTC. Filled out from reference TRBV28 and TRBJ2-1, the complete variable domain reads DVKVTQSSRYLVKRTGEKVFLECVQDMDHENMFWYRQDPGLGLRLIYFSYDVKMKEKGDIPEGYSVSREKKERFSLILESASTNQTSMYLCASSYPGVFDNEQFFGPGTRLTVL.

The chain combines TRBV2 with TRBJ2-1, with TRBD2 as a possible D gene (6 bases). This CDR3 is 14 amino acids long. The germline gives CDR1 SNHLY, CDR2 FYNNEI. Trimming took 1 base from V and 7 from J, leaving 11 bases between them. The CDR3 sequence is CASSEEEGRNEQFF. DNA for the CDR3: TGTGCCAGCAGTGAAGAGGAGGGGCGGAATGAGCAGTTCTTC.

This clone was observed once. The rearrangement links TRBV5-1 to TRBJ1-6; D gene unclear. Germline V CDR1 and CDR2: SGHRS, YFSETQ. V lost 8 bases, J lost 8 bases, and 14 bases lay in between. This CDR3 has 13 residues. This CDR3 reads CASAPAADSPLHF. The CDR3 bases are TGCGCCAGTGCCCCGGCGGCGGATTCACCCCTCCACTTT. Full variable domain (outside the CDR3, taken from reference TRBV5-1 and TRBJ1-6): KAGVTQTPRYLIKTRGQQVTLSCSPISGHRSVSWYQQTPGQGLQFLFEYFSETQRNKGNFPGRFSGRQFSNSRSEMNVSTLELGDSALYLCASAPAADSPLHFGNGTRLTVT.

The J gene is TRBJ1-2, the V gene TRBV6-6; TRBD1 is a possible D gene (6 bases). The ends were cut back, 0 bases at V and 2 bases at J, with 13 bases in the middle. Germline V gene data show CDR1 as MNHNY and CDR2 as SVGAGI (reference sequence). The CDR3 is 16 amino acids. Here the CDR3 reads CASSYSTWGRNYGYTF. For the CDR3, the DNA is TGTGCCAGCAGTTACTCGACTTGGGGGCGCAACTATGGCTACACCTTC.

The chain recombines TRBV2 with TRBJ2-1; 8 positions agree with TRBD2. In germline, CDR1 is SNHLY, CDR2 FYNNEI. This CDR3 contains 15 residues. J gave up 9 bases and V 5 bases, and 12 bases lay outside the gene matches. CDR3 DNA sequence: TGTGCCAGCAGTTCGGGGACTAGAGTCCCCACTGAGCAGTTCTTC. Its translation is CASSSGTRVPTEQFF.

The chain couples TRBV18 to TRBJ1-6; 7 nucleotides match TRBD1. Germline trimming cut 3 bases from V and 7 bases from J; bases unmatched to any gene: 9. The CDR3 contains 16 residues. The V gene's germline CDR1 is KGHSH and CDR2 LQKENI. The CDR3 here is CASSPIPGQINSPLHF. CDR3 DNA sequence: TGTGCCAGCTCACCTATACCGGGACAGATAAATTCACCCCTCCACTTT.

The rearrangement links TRBV21-1 to TRBJ2-7; no DNA check was done on the table's D call, TRBD1. TRBV21-1 is deemed a pseudogene. The CDR3 length is 19 residues. DNA of the CDR3: TGTGCCAGCAGCACCCCCCGGACAGGGGACCCCAGTCTCACCTACGAGCAGTACTTC. The encoded protein is CASSTPRTGDPSLTYEQYF.

A single count supports this clone. V is TRBV28 and J is TRBJ1-2; D gene uncertain. From germline, CDR1 is MDHEN and CDR2 SYDVKM. This CDR3 region has 11 residues. V lost 7 bases, J lost 2 bases, and 5 bases lay in between. CDR3 sequence: CASNRNYGYTF. As DNA, the CDR3 is TGTGCCAGCAACAGAAACTATGGCTACACCTTC.

The chain joins TRBV7-9 to TRBJ2-7; D possibly corresponds to TRBD2 (6 bases). Trimming took off 0 bases at V and 5 bases at J, with 11 bases between the two ends. The CDR3 runs to 14 residues. The germline V gene encodes CDR1 SEHNR and CDR2 FQNEAQ (reference sequence). CDR3 nucleotides: TGTGCCAGCAGCTTAGCACGGGGGTCCCACGAGCAGTACTTC. Protein product: CASSLARGSHEQYF. Using reference TRBV7-9 and TRBJ2-7 for the parts outside the CDR3, the full variable domain is DTGVSQNPRHKITKRGQNVTFRCDPISEHNRLYWYRQTLGQGPEFLTYFQNEAQLEKSRLLSDRFSAERPKGSFSTLEIQRTEQGDSAMYLCASSLARGSHEQYFGPGTRLTVT.

The rearrangement uses TRBV5-1 and TRBJ1-1, with D uncertain. CDR3 length: 15 amino acids. Deletions cut 0 bases from V and 5 bases from J, with 14 bases between. The germline V gene encodes CDR1 SGHRS and CDR2 YFSETQ. CDR3 sequence reads: CASSLDQVGRTEAFF. In DNA, the CDR3 is TGCGCCAGCAGCTTGGACCAGGTAGGGAGGACTGAAGCTTTCTTT.

The chain is built from TRBV4-1 and TRBJ2-3; 15 positions agree with TRBD2. Trimming took 2 bases from V and 2 from J; bases not matched to a gene: 5. Per germline, CDR1 MGHRA and CDR2 YSYEKL. The CDR3 sequence is 18 residues long. The DNA for the CDR3 is TGCGCCAGCAGCCAATCGGGACTAGCGGGAGGCCACACAGATACGCAGTATTTT. Translation gives CASSQSGLAGGHTDTQYF.

The rearrangement joins TRBV9 to TRBJ2-1; D gene uncertain. Germline-derived CDR1 and CDR2 are SGDLS and YYNGEE. Trimming shortened V by 0 bases and J by 0 bases, and 10 bases separated the two germline ends. This CDR3 contains 16 residues. The CDR3 nucleotides are TGTGCCAGCAGCGTAGTGGGCGCGCTCTCCTACAATGAGCAGTTCTTC. Amino acid sequence: CASSVVGALSYNEQFF. Using reference TRBV9 and TRBJ2-1 for the parts outside the CDR3, the full variable domain is DSGVTQTPKHLITATGQRVTLRCSPRSGDLSVYWYQQSLDQGLQFLIQYYNGEERAKGNILERFSAQQFPDLHSELNLSSLELGDSALYFCASSVVGALSYNEQFFGPGTRLTVL.

The chain carries TRBV6-5 and TRBJ2-7; 7 positions agree with TRBD1. V lost 4 bases, J lost 0 bases, and 3 bases stayed unmatched. This CDR3 is built from 14 residues. CDR1 and CDR2 from the germline V gene are MNHEY and SVGAGI. The CDR3 nucleotides are TGTGCCAGCAGTTCCAACAGGGGCTCCTACGAGCAGTACTTC. This encodes CASSSNRGSYEQYF.

The chain has TRBV28 and TRBJ1-4; maybe TRBD1 (6 bases). From germline, CDR1 is MDHEN and CDR2 SYDVKM. The CDR3 has 16 amino acids. With 2 bases removed from V and 6 bases from J, the gap between germline ends came to 16 bases. CDR3 amino acids: CASSLPTGWRDEKLFF. Written as DNA, the CDR3 is TGTGCCAGCAGTTTACCCACAGGGTGGCGAGATGAAAAACTGTTTTTT.

V and J are TRBV28 and TRBJ1-2; possible D gene TRBD1, 5 bases. Trimming took 8 bases from V and 4 from J, leaving 11 bases between them. CDR3 size: 12 residues. Germline CDR1 and CDR2: MDHEN and SYDVKM. The CDR3, as DNA: TGTGCCAGCGGCTGGGGACTCTATGGCTACACCTTC. Protein sequence: CASGWGLYGYTF.

This chain's CDR3 is CASSPGVSSVLSDTQYF. As DNA, the CDR3 is TGCGCCAGCAGTCCGGGGGTTTCTTCGGTTTTATCAGATACGCAGTATTTT. This chain connects TRBV23-1 to TRBJ2-3; tentative D call: TRBD2 (6 bases). TRBV23-1 is an open reading frame, and its role is uncertain. V lost 4 bases and J lost 4, with 21 bases in between. The CDR3 covers 17 residues.

This rearrangement joins TRBV9 to TRBJ2-3, with D possibly matching TRBD1 (6 bases). Trimming pared 4 bases from V and 6 bases from J, leaving 9 bases between. Germline V gives CDR1 SGDLS, CDR2 YYNGEE. CDR3 length equals 12 residues. As DNA, the CDR3 is TGTGCCAGCAGCTCCCAGGGGGATACGCAGTATTTT. Translating gives CASSSQGDTQYF.

This chain joins TRBV5-1 and TRBJ2-7; D is unresolved. CDR1 is SGHRS, CDR2 YFSETQ, per germline. V lost 4 bases and J lost 3, with 14 bases in between. CDR3 length: 14 amino acids. CDR3 DNA: TGCGCCAGCAGCGAATCACGACACATCTACGAGCAGTACTTC. It codes for CASSESRHIYEQYF.

DNA for the CDR3: TGTGCCAGCCGGACAGGGGGAGCCTACGAGCAGTACTTC. Protein sequence: CASRTGGAYEQYF. The V gene is TRBV28, the J gene TRBJ2-7, with TRBD1 identical over 10 bases. With V trimmed by 8 bases and J by 2 bases, 3 bases remained unmatched. There are 13 residues in the CDR3. Germline loops: CDR1 MDHEN, CDR2 SYDVKM.

The rearrangement uses TRBV9 and TRBJ1-5, with D perhaps TRBD1 (6 bases). Trimming removed 0 bases from V and 8 bases from J, with 18 bases in between. CDR1 is SGDLS and CDR2 is YYNGEE in the germline V gene. The CDR3 sequence is 16 residues long. The DNA of the CDR3 is TGTGCCAGCAGCGTAGGGAATTCTGGGGGCGAGGAGCCCCAGCATTTT. It is translated as CASSVGNSGGEEPQHF.

This sequence joins TRBV7-9 and TRBJ2-7, with D perhaps matching TRBD2 (6 bases). V shed 5 bases and J shed 5 bases, with 19 bases lying between them. Germline CDR1 is SEHNR and CDR2 is FQNEAQ (reference sequence). The CDR3 spans 15 residues. This CDR3 reads CASSPRGAVFHEQYF. As DNA, the CDR3 is TGTGCCAGCAGCCCCCGCGGGGCGGTTTTTCACGAGCAGTACTTC.

The chain is built from TRBV2 and TRBJ2-1, with D possibly TRBD2 on 6 matching bases. Germline loops: CDR1 SNHLY, CDR2 FYNNEI. This CDR3 is built from 15 residues. V was trimmed by 6 bases and J by 7 bases, leaving 19 bases between them. The DNA of the CDR3 is TGTGCCAGCAGCGCAATCTCCGGGACTGGGAATGAGCAGTTCTTC. Its protein is CASSAISGTGNEQFF.